This T cell receptor (beta chain) is drawn from a study of CD8+ T cells in alopecia areata. General study results and limits: In lesional scalp, particularly from alopecia totalis/universalis, clonality was higher than in normal scalp.

Worth noting for this clone: As yet, its antigen is unknown.

The CDR3 contains 15 residues. The germline gives CDR1 SNHLY, CDR2 FYNNEI. The V end lost 6 bases, the J end lost 4 bases, and 18 bases lay between the germline ends. Following RNA extraction, reverse transcription yielded cDNA that acted as the sequencing template. Here immunoSEQ multiplex PCR was the method, and the copy in TCRdb shows in-frame clones only, minus some. The table lists over 200,000 clones, 50% to 60% of them singletons. CD4+ and CD8+ T cells were sorted from PBMCs stained for CD3, CD4 and CD8. This TCR derives from a human donor with alopecia areata. This specimen consisted of CD4+ T cells sorted from blood, obtained at week 0. The V gene is TRBV2, the J gene TRBJ1-1, with D perhaps TRBD1 (6 bases). The CDR3 nucleotides are TGTGCCAGCAGGGACAGTGGGTGGGGTGTCACTGAAGCTTTCTTT. Translation: CASRDSGWGVTEAFF.